This T cell receptor (beta chain) was recorded in a study of post-analysis software for immune sequencing data. Study background: Disease courses included relapsing-remitting, secondary progressive and progressive-relapsing multiple sclerosis. Broader study findings: Five or six TRBV segments, TRBV5-6, TRBV5-1 and TRBV20-1 among them, were found more frequent in patients than controls.

TCR beta cDNA libraries included unique molecular identifiers. The T cell input of about 0.85 to 10 million gave around 540,000 cDNA molecules. TCRdb re-called the PCR reads through MiXCR, storing one row per CDR3 protein. The sample holds about 180,000 distinct CDR3 sequences; approximately 30% are singletons and the top ten take over 1.2%. Trimming took 5 bases from V and 6 from J, leaving 14 bases between them. The CDR3 sequence is 14 residues long. Germline CDR1 and CDR2: MNHNY and SVGAGI (reference sequence). For this clonotype: The antigen is undetermined.

The material sequenced was blood. This TCR came from a girl under 18 with multiple sclerosis. The chain combines TRBV6-6 with TRBJ2-1, with D possibly TRBD2 on 6 matching bases. The CDR3 region is CASSSPGAPNEQFF. CDR3 nucleotide sequence: TGTGCCAGCAGTAGCCCGGGAGCCCCCAATGAGCAGTTCTTC.